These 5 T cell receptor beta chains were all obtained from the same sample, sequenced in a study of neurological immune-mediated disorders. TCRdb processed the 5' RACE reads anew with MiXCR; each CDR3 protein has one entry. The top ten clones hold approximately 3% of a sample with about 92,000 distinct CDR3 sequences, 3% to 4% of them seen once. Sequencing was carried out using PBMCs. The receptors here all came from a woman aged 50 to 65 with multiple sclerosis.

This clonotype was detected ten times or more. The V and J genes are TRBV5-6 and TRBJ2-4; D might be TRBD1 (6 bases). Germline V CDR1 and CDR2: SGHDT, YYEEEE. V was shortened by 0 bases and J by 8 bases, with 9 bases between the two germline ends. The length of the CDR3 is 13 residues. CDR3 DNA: TGTGCCAGCAGCTTGGCAGGGGTCCACATTCAGTACTTC. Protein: CASSLAGVHIQYF.

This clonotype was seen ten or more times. The CDR3: CASSFGGGLVTQYF. Here the CDR3 DNA reads TGTGCCAGCAGCTTCGGAGGGGGGCTGGTGACCCAGTACTTC. The rearrangement joins TRBV7-2 to TRBJ2-5, with D tentatively TRBD1 or TRBD2 (6 bases each). This CDR3 is 14 amino acids long. Deletions cut 3 bases from V and 7 bases from J, with 15 bases between. Germline assignment: CDR1 SGHTA and CDR2 FQGNSA.

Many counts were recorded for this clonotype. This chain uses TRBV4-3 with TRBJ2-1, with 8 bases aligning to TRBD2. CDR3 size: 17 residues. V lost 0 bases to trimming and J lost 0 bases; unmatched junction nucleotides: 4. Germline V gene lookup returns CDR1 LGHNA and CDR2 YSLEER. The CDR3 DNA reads TGCGCCAGCAGCCAAGATTGGGGACTAGGCTCCTACAATGAGCAGTTCTTC. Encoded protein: CASSQDWGLGSYNEQFF.

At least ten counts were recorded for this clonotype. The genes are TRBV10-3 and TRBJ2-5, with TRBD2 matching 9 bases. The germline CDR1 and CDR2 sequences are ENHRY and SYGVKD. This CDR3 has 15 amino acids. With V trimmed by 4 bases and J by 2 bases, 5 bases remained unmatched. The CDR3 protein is CAISGSGGQQETQYF. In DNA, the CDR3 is TGTGCCATCAGTGGTAGCGGGGGTCAACAAGAGACCCAGTACTTC.

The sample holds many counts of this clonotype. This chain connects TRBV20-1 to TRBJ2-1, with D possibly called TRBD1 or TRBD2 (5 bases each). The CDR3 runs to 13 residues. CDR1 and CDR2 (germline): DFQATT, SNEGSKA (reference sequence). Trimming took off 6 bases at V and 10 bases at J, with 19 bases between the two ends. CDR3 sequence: CSAMTPQGAEQFF. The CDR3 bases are TGCAGTGCCATGACCCCTCAGGGAGCGGAGCAGTTCTTC.